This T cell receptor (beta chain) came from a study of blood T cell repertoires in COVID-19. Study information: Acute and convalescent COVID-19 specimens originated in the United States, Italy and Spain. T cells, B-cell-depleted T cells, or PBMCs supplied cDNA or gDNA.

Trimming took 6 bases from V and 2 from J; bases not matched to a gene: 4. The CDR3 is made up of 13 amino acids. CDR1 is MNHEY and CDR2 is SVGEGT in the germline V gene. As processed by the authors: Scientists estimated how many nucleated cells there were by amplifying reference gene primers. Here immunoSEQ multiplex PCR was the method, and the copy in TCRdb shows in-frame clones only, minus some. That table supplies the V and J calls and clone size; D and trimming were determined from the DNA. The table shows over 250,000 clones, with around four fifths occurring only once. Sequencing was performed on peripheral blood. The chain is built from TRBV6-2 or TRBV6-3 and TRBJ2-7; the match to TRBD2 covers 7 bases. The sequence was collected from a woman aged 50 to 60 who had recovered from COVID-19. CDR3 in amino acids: CASSSGEPYEQYF. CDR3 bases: TGTGCCAGCAGCAGCGGGGAACCCTACGAGCAGTACTTC.